These 7 T cell receptor beta chains originate from one sample sequenced in a study of monozygotic twins with inflammatory bowel disease. TCRdb re-called the 5' RACE reads and gives one entry per CDR3 protein, without DNA. Its listing shows more than 300,000 distinct CDR3 sequences. Material: blood. Receptor source: a human donor with ulcerative colitis or Crohn's disease, or a healthy co-twin of an affected twin (not recorded which).

The rearrangement links TRBV2 to TRBJ2-3; with no DNA, the TCRdb D assignment of TRBD1 cannot be verified. This CDR3 comprises 15 residues. Per germline, CDR1 SNHLY and CDR2 FYNNEI. CDR3 sequence reads: CASSGGQGGGDTQYF.

J is TRBJ2-7 and V is TRBV5-1; TCRdb proposes TRBD1, but this gene call is untestable without DNA. CDR1 is SGHRS and CDR2 is YFSETQ in the germline V gene. The CDR3 loop spans 14 amino acids. The CDR3 sequence: CASSVGTGGIEQYF.

This chain joins TRBV11-2 and TRBJ1-1; TCRdb returns TRBD1, unconfirmable since there is no DNA. The germline gives CDR1 SGHAT, CDR2 FQNNGV. This CDR3 is 15 amino acids long. CDR3 region: CASSLVGTGGTEAFF.

The chain carries TRBV28 and TRBJ2-1; as DNA is missing, the TRBD1 call by TCRdb cannot be tested. The germline V gene encodes CDR1 MDHEN and CDR2 SYDVKM. This CDR3 comprises 18 residues. The CDR3 here is CASSFGFGDTENYNEQFF.

The chain links TRBV5-1 to TRBJ2-1; there is no DNA to check the TCRdb D call of TRBD1. CDR3 length: 16 amino acids. Germline CDR1 is SGHRS and CDR2 is YFSETQ. The chain's CDR3 is CASSSQGALGYNEQFF.

This chain uses TRBV7-2 with TRBJ2-1. CDR1 SGHTA and CDR2 FQGNSA come from the germline V gene. The CDR3 runs 16 residues. This CDR3 reads CASSLVRKNTYNEQFF.

This rearrangement joins TRBV12-3 or TRBV12-4 to TRBJ2-4; TCRdb gives TRBD1 as the D gene, but with no DNA this cannot be confirmed. There are 16 residues in the CDR3. The chain's CDR3 is CASSPPGAQAKNMQYF.